The entry below gives a single TCR beta chain sequence along with its context. Its target is not known. This record comes from a study of identifying expanded T cells in peripheral blood. Findings and limits, study-wide: Differentially abundant clones: approximately 1.3 between replicates, about 15 at around 2 weeks, less than 20 at four.

Healthy donors had no documented immune events, such as infections, while sampled. V was pared by 6 bases and J by 1 base, with 10 bases between. Per the germline V gene, CDR1 is KGHSH and CDR2 is LQKENI. The length of the CDR3 is 15 residues. The assay was immunoSEQ multiplex PCR, and TCRdb's table has in-frame clones only and misses some. The table records approximately 90,000 clones, more than 75% of them present only once. The V and J genes are TRBV18 and TRBJ2-6, with D hard to call. This sequence was found in a person aged 18 to 70 in good health. The specimen sequenced was blood. CDR3: CASSPPNSGANVLTF. The CDR3 coding sequence is TGTGCCAGCTCGCCTCCCAATTCTGGGGCCAACGTCCTGACTTTC. The full variable domain, its missing parts supplied by reference TRBV18 and TRBJ2-6, is NAGVMQNPRHLVRRRGQEARLRCSPMKGHSHVYWYRQLPEEGLKFMVYLQKENIIDESGMPKERFSAEFPKEGPSILRIQQVVRGDSAAYFCASSPPNSGANVLTFGAGSRLTVL.